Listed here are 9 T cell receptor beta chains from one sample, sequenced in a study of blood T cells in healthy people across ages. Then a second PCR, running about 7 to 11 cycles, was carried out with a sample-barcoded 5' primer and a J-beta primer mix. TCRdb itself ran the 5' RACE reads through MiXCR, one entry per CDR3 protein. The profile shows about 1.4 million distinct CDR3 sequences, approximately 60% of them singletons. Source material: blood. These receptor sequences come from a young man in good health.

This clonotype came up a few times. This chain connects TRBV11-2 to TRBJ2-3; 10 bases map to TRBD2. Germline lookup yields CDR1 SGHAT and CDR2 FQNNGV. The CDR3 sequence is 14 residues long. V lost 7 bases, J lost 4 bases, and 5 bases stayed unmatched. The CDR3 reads CASTSLAGPDTQYF. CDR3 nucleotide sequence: TGTGCCAGCACCTCACTAGCGGGGCCAGATACGCAGTATTTT.

The CDR3 here is CASSSQNRGTAEAFF. DNA for the CDR3: TGTGCCAGCAGTTCACAAAACAGGGGAACTGCTGAAGCTTTCTTT. The rearrangement uses TRBV28 and TRBJ1-1, with 7 bases matching TRBD1. From germline, CDR1 is MDHEN and CDR2 SYDVKM. The CDR3 contains 15 residues. The J segment lost 6 bases and the V segment lost 4 bases, leaving 11 bases of the junction unmatched.

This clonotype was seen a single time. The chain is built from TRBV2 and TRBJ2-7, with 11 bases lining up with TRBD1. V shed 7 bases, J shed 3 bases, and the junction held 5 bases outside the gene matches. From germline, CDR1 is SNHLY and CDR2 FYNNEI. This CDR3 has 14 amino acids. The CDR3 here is CASTKDRGLYEQYF. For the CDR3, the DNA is TGTGCCAGCACCAAGGACAGGGGGCTCTACGAGCAGTACTTC.

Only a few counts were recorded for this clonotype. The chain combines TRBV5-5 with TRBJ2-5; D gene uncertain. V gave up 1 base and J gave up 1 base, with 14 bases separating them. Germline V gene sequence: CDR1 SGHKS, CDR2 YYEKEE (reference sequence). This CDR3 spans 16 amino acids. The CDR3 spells CASSLNHVSPQETQYF. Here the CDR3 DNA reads TGTGCCAGCAGCTTGAATCACGTGAGCCCCCAAGAGACCCAGTACTTC.

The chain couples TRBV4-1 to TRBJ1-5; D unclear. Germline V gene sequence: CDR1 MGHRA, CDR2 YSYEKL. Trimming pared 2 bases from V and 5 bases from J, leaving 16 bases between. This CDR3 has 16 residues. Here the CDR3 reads CASSQSMPGLHQPQHF. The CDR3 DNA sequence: TGCGCCAGCAGCCAATCCATGCCAGGCCTGCATCAGCCCCAGCATTTT.

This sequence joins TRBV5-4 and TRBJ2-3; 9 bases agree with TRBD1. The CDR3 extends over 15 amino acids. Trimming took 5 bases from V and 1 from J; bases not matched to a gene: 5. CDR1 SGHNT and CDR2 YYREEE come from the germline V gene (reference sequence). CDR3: CASRHRDRGTDTQYF. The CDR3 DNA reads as TGTGCCAGCAGACACCGGGACAGGGGCACAGATACGCAGTATTTT. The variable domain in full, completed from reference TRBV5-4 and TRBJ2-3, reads ETGVTQSPTHLIKTRGQQVTLRCSSQSGHNTVSWYQQALGQGPQFIFQYYREEENGRGNFPPRFSGLQFPNYSSELNVNALELDDSALYLCASRHRDRGTDTQYFGPGTRLTVL.

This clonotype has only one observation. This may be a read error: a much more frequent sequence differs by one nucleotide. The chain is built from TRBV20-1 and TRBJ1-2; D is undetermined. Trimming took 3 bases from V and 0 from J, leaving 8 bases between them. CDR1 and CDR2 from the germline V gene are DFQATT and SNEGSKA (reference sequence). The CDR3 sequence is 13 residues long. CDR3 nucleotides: TGCAGTGCTAGGGGCAGAGCTAACTATGGCTACACCTTC. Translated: CSARGRANYGYTF.

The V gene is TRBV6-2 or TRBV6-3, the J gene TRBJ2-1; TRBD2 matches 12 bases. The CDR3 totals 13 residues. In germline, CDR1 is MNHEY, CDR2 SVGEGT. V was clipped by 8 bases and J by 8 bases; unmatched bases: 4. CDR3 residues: CASSRTSGDEQFF. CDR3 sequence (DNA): TGTGCCAGCTCAAGGACTAGCGGGGATGAGCAGTTCTTC.

CDR3 loop: CASSEQGAGTYEQYF. The CDR3 DNA follows: TGTGCCAGCAGCGAACAGGGGGCAGGGACCTACGAGCAGTACTTC. The chain couples TRBV7-9 to TRBJ2-7; 9 nucleotides align to TRBD1. V shed 5 bases and J 2 bases; nucleotides not matched to a gene: 7. Germline CDR1 reads SEHNR; CDR2 reads FQNEAQ (reference sequence). The CDR3 is made up of 15 amino acids.